The text below deals with one T cell receptor (beta chain). Per the original data handling: Nucleated cell counts were estimated from reference gene primer amplification. The table came from immunoSEQ multiplex PCR; TCRdb's copy has only in-frame clones and leaves some out. The DNA was the basis for D and trimming; V, J and clone size are from that table. The sample carries about 490,000 clones, 70% to 90% recorded once. CDR1 is SGHNT, CDR2 YENEEA, per germline. This CDR3 has 17 residues. The V segment lost 5 bases and the J segment 2 bases; nucleotides outside the gene matches: 11. This sample was included in a study of blood T cell repertoires in COVID-19. Turning to the study itself: Whether acute or convalescent, the COVID-19 samples came from the United States, Italy and Spain. In each case, the material was cDNA or gDNA derived from T cells, B-cell-depleted T cells, or PBMCs.

The J gene is TRBJ2-2, the V gene TRBV11-3, with 7 nucleotides matching TRBD2. This receptor was identified in a human donor in a cohort sampled during active COVID-19. The specimen sequenced was peripheral blood. CDR3 DNA sequence: TGTGCCAGCAGCCTGGGGAGGGAGGCTATTAACACCGGGGAGCTGTTTTTT. This gives the protein CASSLGREAINTGELFF.